Described below is a single T cell receptor (beta chain) sequence and its context. Its target is not known. This entry comes from a study of OX40 agonist ivuxolimab in advanced cancers. On the study more broadly: Three patients, one with hepatocellular carcinoma and two with cutaneous melanoma, achieved partial responses. Findings of the study overall: The study found that CD8+ T cells averaged more expanded clones than CD4+.

Profiling relied on immunoSEQ multiplex PCR, and the TCRdb table lists in-frame clones only, not all of them. The sample has 65,000 to 95,000 clones; approximately 86% are singletons. Germline CDR1 reads MRHNA; CDR2 reads SNTAGT. The CDR3 sequence is 15 residues long. V lost 6 bases, J lost 1 base, and 15 bases lay in between. The chain uses TRBV6-4 and TRBJ2-5; D might be TRBD2 (5 bases). This clonotype originated in an adult with an advanced solid tumor such as melanoma, head and neck, liver or kidney cancer. The material was CD4+ or CD8+ T cells sorted from blood, obtained in a trial of the OX40 agonist ivuxolimab. CDR3: CASSLEAAGQETQYF. In nucleotides, the CDR3 is TGTGCCAGCAGCCTTGAGGCGGCGGGCCAAGAGACCCAGTACTTC.